This T cell receptor (beta chain) was identified in a study of shared clonotypes between healthy human individuals. Naive CD8 isolation took CD45RO-negative cells positively selected for CCR7 and excluded terminally differentiated effector memory CD45RA+ cells. Study-wide results and caveats: When compared with the clonotypes that were shared by all four sorted-subset donors, the non-shared clonotypes turned out to have lower generation probabilities. Several donors held around 5% of naive CD4 clonotypes in common.

Data came from immunoSEQ multiplex PCR; TCRdb stores just in-frame clones and leaves some out. This sample has hundreds of thousands of clones, with about 96% found just once. The CDR3 contains 13 residues. Deletions cut 3 bases from V and 4 bases from J, with 8 bases between. Germline V gene lookup returns CDR1 SGHTS and CDR2 YDEGEE. Comments on this clone: The antigen is not known.

This chain links TRBV5-8 with TRBJ2-1; D is unclear. Sequencing was done on a sample of naive CD8+ T cells sorted from blood. This receptor was obtained from a woman in her twenties or thirties in good health. CDR3 in amino acids: CASSSVRYNEQFF. The CDR3 DNA reads as TGTGCCAGCAGCTCGGTTCGTTACAATGAGCAGTTCTTC.